The 30 T cell receptor beta chains given below trace back to one sample, sequenced in a study of CD8+ T cells in alopecia areata. RNA extraction and reverse transcription yielded cDNA as sequencing template. Sequenced by immunoSEQ multiplex PCR; TCRdb stores in-frame clones only, minus some. The data contain tens of thousands of clones, under 60% of them singletons. Treatment defined: oral pan-JAK inhibitor, 5-10 mg twice daily. The specimen was CD8+ T cells sorted from blood, collected at approximately week 39, from a patient treated with tofacitinib. The receptors shown here come from a human donor with alopecia areata.

The rearrangement joins TRBV11-2 to TRBJ2-4; 7 nucleotides align to TRBD1. The germline V gene encodes CDR1 SGHAT and CDR2 FQNNGV. J lost 6 bases, V lost 5 bases, and 13 bases had no gene match. There are 16 residues in the CDR3. CDR3: CASSPTRGLRGNIQYF. CDR3 coding DNA: TGTGCCAGCAGCCCTACCAGGGGGTTACGGGGAAACATTCAGTACTTC.

The chain employs TRBV29-1 and TRBJ2-7; 7 bases line up with TRBD2. Germline CDR1 and CDR2: SQVTM and ANQGSEA. V lost 5 bases to trimming and J lost 1 base; unmatched junction nucleotides: 8. The CDR3 loop spans 14 amino acids. CDR3 protein: CSVITSANSYEQYF. The CDR3 region has the DNA TGCAGCGTTATTACTAGCGCGAATTCCTACGAGCAGTACTTC.

The J gene is TRBJ1-2, the V gene TRBV29-1; the D is unclear. V was cut by 5 bases and J by 0 bases, with 10 bases left in between. The CDR3 contains 13 residues. Germline V lookup: CDR1 SQVTM, CDR2 ANQGSEA. The CDR3 nucleotides are TGCAGCGTTCTGCCAGCAACTAACTATGGCTACACCTTC. Its translation: CSVLPATNYGYTF.

The rearrangement links TRBV2 to TRBJ2-1, with D perhaps TRBD2 (5 bases). The CDR3 consists of 14 residues. The V and J ends lost 7 bases and 8 bases respectively, with 18 bases between them. Germline V gives CDR1 SNHLY, CDR2 FYNNEI. The CDR3 protein is CASIWLASTDEQFF. Here the CDR3 DNA reads TGTGCCAGCATTTGGCTAGCTTCGACGGATGAGCAGTTCTTC.

This clone appeared a few times. The chain employs TRBV9 and TRBJ2-7; 7 bases agree with TRBD2. The CDR3 contains 17 residues. Germline V CDR1 and CDR2: SGDLS, YYNGEE. V lost 4 bases to trimming and J lost 3 bases; unmatched junction nucleotides: 16. In DNA form, the CDR3 reads TGTGCCAGCAGCTCCCCCTCGGCAATGTGGGGGGGCTACGAGCAGTACTTC. Protein sequence: CASSSPSAMWGGYEQYF.

This chain joins TRBV19 and TRBJ1-1; TRBD1 agrees at 9 bases. The germline V gene has CDR1 LNHDA and CDR2 SQIVND (reference sequence). The J segment lost 5 bases and the V segment lost 4 bases, leaving 2 bases of the junction unmatched. This CDR3 has 13 amino acids. The CDR3, as DNA: TGTGCCAGTAGTAGAGACAGGGGGACTGAAGCTTTCTTT. This gives the protein CASSRDRGTEAFF.

This clone was observed a few times. This chain joins TRBV11-2 and TRBJ1-1; D gene unclear. This CDR3 comprises 15 residues. Germline CDR1 SGHAT, CDR2 FQNNGV. Trimming shortened V by 0 bases and J by 0 bases, and 8 bases separated the two germline ends. The CDR3 DNA reads as TGTGCCAGCAGCTTAGAGCGGGGATTGAACACTGAAGCTTTCTTT. It encodes CASSLERGLNTEAFF.

The chain joins TRBV7-9 to TRBJ2-5, with 7 bases fitting TRBD1. Trimming took 5 bases from V and 2 from J; bases not matched to a gene: 5. The CDR3 extends over 14 amino acids. Per the germline V gene, CDR1 is SEHNR and CDR2 is FQNEAQ (reference sequence). In nucleotides, the CDR3 is TGTGCCAGCAGCAACACAGGGGTGCAAGAGACCCAGTACTTC. It is translated as CASSNTGVQETQYF. The full variable domain, completed using reference TRBV7-9 and TRBJ2-5, is DTGVSQNPRHKITKRGQNVTFRCDPISEHNRLYWYRQTLGQGPEFLTYFQNEAQLEKSRLLSDRFSAERPKGSFSTLEIQRTEQGDSAMYLCASSNTGVQETQYFGPGTRLLVL.

V and J are TRBV27 and TRBJ1-2; TRBD1 is a possible D gene (5 bases). This CDR3 has 16 residues. Germline CDR1 MNHEY, CDR2 SMNVEV (reference sequence). V was cut by 0 bases and J by 3 bases, with 14 bases left in between. The CDR3 sequence: CASSLSRGAAYYGYTF. The CDR3 nucleotides are TGTGCCAGCAGTTTATCGCGCGGGGCAGCCTACTATGGCTACACCTTC.

V usage is TRBV23-1 and J usage is TRBJ2-1; a possible D gene is TRBD2 (6 bases). TRBV23-1 is labeled an ORF, and its function is uncertain. This CDR3 spans 14 amino acids. The germline V and J ends were trimmed by 8 bases and 5 bases, with 16 bases remaining between them. The DNA of the CDR3 is TGCGCCAGCGATCGGCCGAGACTAGACAATGAGCAGTTCTTC. Its translation: CASDRPRLDNEQFF.

The chain couples TRBV7-6 to TRBJ1-1, with TRBD1 identical over 8 bases. The CDR3 runs to 19 residues. In germline, CDR1 is SGHVS, CDR2 FNYEAQ. V lost 1 base, J lost 10 bases, and 23 bases stayed unmatched. CDR3 nucleotide sequence: TGTGCCAGCAGCTTAGATTCGGACAGGGTATATTCACAACTGAGCGGAGCTTTCTTT. This codes for CASSLDSDRVYSQLSGAFF.

The chain is built from TRBV28 and TRBJ2-7, with 7 bases aligning to TRBD2. The CDR3 is 15 amino acids. V trimming: 6 bases; J trimming: 2 bases; junction bases outside the gene matches: 10. The germline V gene has CDR1 MDHEN and CDR2 SYDVKM. CDR3 protein: CASRPSTAGTYEQYF. The CDR3 DNA sequence: TGTGCCAGCAGACCGTCTACAGCGGGAACCTACGAGCAGTACTTC.

In DNA, the CDR3 is TGCGCCAGCAGCCAAGGGGGACAGGGGTTGGGAGACGGGGAGCAGTTCTTC. Amino acids: CASSQGGQGLGDGEQFF. V is TRBV4-1 and J is TRBJ2-1; 10 nucleotides align to TRBD1. CDR1 MGHRA and CDR2 YSYEKL come from the germline V gene. CDR3 length: 17 residues. J lost 10 bases, V lost 1 base, and 13 bases had no gene match.

The chain has TRBV2 and TRBJ2-5; 8 positions match TRBD2. The J segment lost 5 bases and the V segment lost 3 bases, leaving 17 bases of the junction unmatched. Germline V gene sequence: CDR1 SNHLY, CDR2 FYNNEI. CDR3 length: 18 residues. The CDR3 DNA sequence: TGTGCCAGCAGTGATCGGACTAGCCTGAACCCCAGAGGGGAGACCCAGTACTTC. Translating gives CASSDRTSLNPRGETQYF.

The CDR3 DNA follows: TGTGCCAGCAGTGAAGCCAGGAGGTACGAGCAGTACTTC. This translates into CASSEARRYEQYF. The genes are TRBV2 and TRBJ2-7, with D perhaps TRBD2 (5 bases). Trimming took off 0 bases at V and 4 bases at J, with 7 bases between the two ends. The germline V gene encodes CDR1 SNHLY and CDR2 FYNNEI. There are 13 residues in the CDR3.

The chain employs TRBV27 and TRBJ2-3; D gene uncertain. V gave up 4 bases and J gave up 12 bases, with 17 bases separating them. The germline CDR1 and CDR2 sequences are MNHEY and SMNVEV (reference sequence). This CDR3 region has 13 residues. The CDR3 sequence: CASSYSLIDFQYF. Here the CDR3 DNA reads TGTGCCAGCAGTTACTCTCTGATCGACTTCCAGTATTTT.

The rearrangement links TRBV29-1 to TRBJ2-1; the match to TRBD2 covers 12 bases. CDR1 and CDR2 from the germline V gene are SQVTM and ANQGSEA. The CDR3 has 13 amino acids. V shed 6 bases, J shed 5 bases, and the junction held 2 bases outside the gene matches. This CDR3 is CSVTSGRNNEQFF. The CDR3 nucleotides read TGCAGCGTGACTAGCGGGAGAAACAATGAGCAGTTCTTC.

The chain combines TRBV5-4 with TRBJ2-2, with D possibly called TRBD1 or TRBD2 (7 bases each). The V gene lost 3 bases and the J gene lost 6 bases, with 15 bases spanning the gap. In germline, CDR1 is SGHNT, CDR2 YYREEE (reference sequence). CDR3 length: 15 residues. CDR3 bases: TGTGCCAGCAGCTGGGGAGGGGGCGCGTCCGGGGAGCTGTTTTTT. Protein: CASSWGGGASGELFF.

The J gene is TRBJ2-1, the V gene TRBV5-4; D gene unclear. Germline-derived CDR1 and CDR2 are SGHNT and YYREEE (reference sequence). Trimming stripped 5 bases from V and 5 bases from J, with 14 bases between. The CDR3 runs to 14 residues. CDR3 coding DNA: TGTGCCAGCAGATCTACCGGCACTGACAATGAGCAGTTCTTC. It codes for CASRSTGTDNEQFF.

The chain has TRBV7-2 and TRBJ2-4; perhaps TRBD2 as D (6 bases). The CDR3 covers 14 residues. Germline CDR1 is SGHTA and CDR2 is FQGNSA. V dropped 3 bases and J dropped 6 bases, with 12 bases sitting between them. CDR3 nucleotide sequence: TGTGCCAGCAGCTTCGGTAGCGGCCTAAACATTCAGTACTTC. Translation gives CASSFGSGLNIQYF. Variable domain in full (rest from reference TRBV7-2 and TRBJ2-4): GAGVSQSPSNKVTEKGKDVELRCDPISGHTALYWYRQSLGQGLEFLIYFQGNSAPDKSGLPSDRFSAERTGGSVSTLTIQRTQQEDSAVYLCASSFGSGLNIQYFGAGTRLSVL.

In this sample, this clone turned up a few times. This chain uses TRBV2 with TRBJ1-2; a possible D gene is TRBD1 (5 bases). The CDR3 loop spans 15 amino acids. The germline V gene encodes CDR1 SNHLY and CDR2 FYNNEI. V lost 2 bases and J 0 bases, leaving 10 bases between the germline ends. In DNA, the CDR3 is TGTGCCAGCAGTGAACTGGGGGGGACTAACTATGGCTACACCTTC. Its translation is CASSELGGTNYGYTF.

This CDR3 is CASRETGRSYGYTF. The CDR3 DNA reads TGTGCCAGCAGGGAAACAGGGAGGAGCTATGGCTACACCTTC. This chain links TRBV7-9 with TRBJ1-2, with D possibly matching TRBD1 (6 bases). CDR1 is SEHNR and CDR2 is FQNEAQ in the germline V gene (reference sequence). With 6 bases removed from V and 4 bases from J, the gap between germline ends came to 15 bases. The CDR3 is made up of 14 amino acids.

This clone was seen only once. The chain employs TRBV7-2 and TRBJ2-3; D unresolved. This CDR3 is 13 amino acids long. Germline assignment: CDR1 SGHTA and CDR2 FQGNSA. Between the trimmed V and J ends, which lost 1 base and 3 bases, there was a span of 5 bases. CDR3 in DNA: TGTGCCAGCAGCTTAGGTGGAACAGATACGCAGTATTTT. Translated: CASSLGGTDTQYF.

In its sample, this clone was seen a few times. The chain uses TRBV28 and TRBJ2-1, with 10 bases lining up with TRBD2. Per germline, CDR1 MDHEN and CDR2 SYDVKM. V was clipped by 2 bases and J by 0 bases; unmatched bases: 4. There are 17 residues in the CDR3. CDR3 sequence (DNA): TGTGCCAGCAGTTTAGGACGACTAGCGGGCTCCTACAATGAGCAGTTCTTC. Translated, it gives CASSLGRLAGSYNEQFF.

This clone was seen more than once but under ten times. This chain uses TRBV11-2 with TRBJ2-3; D gene ambiguous. In germline, CDR1 is SGHAT, CDR2 FQNNGV. V lost 0 bases, J lost 4 bases, and 14 bases lay in between. The length of the CDR3 is 16 residues. The chain's CDR3 is CASSLDFASYSDTQYF. The DNA of the CDR3 is TGTGCCAGCAGCTTAGATTTTGCTAGTTACTCAGATACGCAGTATTTT.

A few counts support this clone. J is TRBJ2-7 and V is TRBV2; 7 bases fit TRBD1. Germline V gene sequence: CDR1 SNHLY, CDR2 FYNNEI. J gave up 3 bases and V 6 bases, and 8 bases lay outside the gene matches. This CDR3 contains 14 residues. CDR3 protein: CASRPQGTFYEQYF. DNA of the CDR3: TGTGCCAGCAGACCACAGGGGACATTCTACGAGCAGTACTTC.

This chain joins TRBV29-1 and TRBJ1-1; unclear D gene. This CDR3 region has 11 residues. V lost 8 bases and J 5 bases, leaving 12 bases between the germline ends. Germline V gene lookup returns CDR1 SQVTM and CDR2 ANQGSEA. The CDR3 loop is CSTWWGTEAFF. The CDR3 DNA follows: TGCAGCACGTGGTGGGGTACTGAAGCTTTCTTT.

The chain carries TRBV10-3 and TRBJ2-7; 10 bases line up with TRBD1. Germline V gene lookup returns CDR1 ENHRY and CDR2 SYGVKD. The CDR3 loop spans 14 amino acids. J was trimmed by 2 bases and V by 6 bases; bases with no gene match: 4. The CDR3, as DNA: TGTGCCATCAGGTCCGGGACAGGGGCCTACGAGCAGTACTTC. Translation gives CAIRSGTGAYEQYF.

Only a few counts were recorded for this clone. This chain uses TRBV29-1 with TRBJ2-2, with TRBD2 as a possible D gene (6 bases). This CDR3 is 13 amino acids long. V lost 4 bases and J 3 bases, leaving 9 bases between the germline ends. CDR1 and CDR2 from the germline V gene are SQVTM and ANQGSEA. The CDR3 protein is CSVGLGDTGELFF. For the CDR3, the DNA is TGCAGCGTTGGACTAGGAGACACCGGGGAGCTGTTTTTT.

The J gene is TRBJ1-5, the V gene TRBV7-8; no clear D. The CDR3 totals 14 residues. V shed 2 bases and J shed 6 bases, with 11 bases lying between them. Germline V gene sequence: CDR1 SGHVS, CDR2 FQNEAQ. This CDR3 reads CASSLIQESQPQHF. The CDR3 DNA reads as TGTGCCAGCAGCTTAATTCAGGAAAGTCAGCCCCAGCATTTT.